The present TCR beta chain was sequenced within a study of read filtering for tumor transcriptome and immune sequencing. In the study overall: Mean patient age was approximately 66 years, range roughly 45 to 85; roughly 18 male, some 15 female. R-ISS stage counts were 8 or 9 for I, 15 to 20 for II, more than 5 for III.

CDR3 length: 13 residues. V lost 10 bases and J lost 1, with 12 bases in between. Per the germline V gene, CDR1 is SGHTA and CDR2 is FQGNSA. The library was built from 400 to 500 ng RNA with molecular barcoded adaptors for alpha/delta and beta/gamma chains. TCRdb called the reads again in MiXCR, with one record for every CDR3 protein. The sample lists about 24,000 distinct CDR3 sequences, about 20% occurring once. The chain uses TRBV7-2 and TRBJ2-3, with unresolved D. The TCR originated in a donor at least 40 years old with multiple myeloma. The sample taken for sequencing was a population of CD138-negative cells sorted from bone marrow. The CDR3 spells CAIRNECTDTQYF. CDR3 sequence (DNA): TGTGCCATACGCAATGAGTGCACAGATACGCAGTATTTT.